This T cell receptor (beta chain) came from a study of early T cells in non-severe SARS-CoV-2 infection. Whole-study context: The sequenced material was bulk RNA from unsorted whole blood, and its chains were unpaired.

The table lists this clonotype with many counts. The antigen is not known. Study results and limitations: The VDJdb matching leaned toward anti-spike CD8 responses and overlooked private and CD4 specificities.

The CDR3 totals 15 residues. The germline gives CDR1 DFQATT, CDR2 SNEGSKA (reference sequence). Losses at the gene ends were 3 bases for V and 5 bases for J; bases not matched to a gene: 10. Attached unique molecular identifiers marked individual cDNA molecules. TCRdb analysed the 5' RACE reads with MiXCR anew, one entry per CDR3 protein. The table has about 35,000 distinct CDR3 sequences, 4.5% to 7% seen once. Sequenced here: whole blood, sampled at baseline. The TCR originated in an adult who was a healthcare worker with PCR-confirmed SARS-CoV-2 infection or an uninfected control (not recorded which). The chain carries TRBV20-1 and TRBJ2-1, with TRBD1 matching 7 bases. The CDR3 nucleotides are TGCAGTGCTAGTGTGAGACAGGGCACCCACAATGAGCAGTTCTTC. It specifies CSASVRQGTHNEQFF.